The 15 T cell receptor beta chains below were found in one sample sequenced in a study of blood T cell repertoires in COVID-19. TCRdb keeps only in-frame clones here, not all; method: immunoSEQ multiplex PCR. The profile shows about 230,000 clones, around 81% of them singletons. The specimen was peripheral blood. Receptor source: a man aged 45-65 years with active or convalescent COVID-19.

This clone has a single count. The chain combines TRBV7-9 with TRBJ1-4; D might be TRBD1 (5 bases). Between the trimmed V and J ends, which lost 4 bases and 5 bases, there was a span of 11 bases. Germline values: CDR1 SEHNR, CDR2 FQNEAQ (reference sequence). This CDR3 is 14 amino acids long. The CDR3 region is CASSSGLTNEKLFF. DNA for the CDR3: TGTGCCAGCAGCTCGGGACTGACGAATGAAAAACTGTTTTTT.

This rearrangement joins TRBV2 to TRBJ2-1; 10 nucleotides line up with TRBD2. The V gene end was trimmed by 7 bases and the J gene end by 5 bases; junction bases not matched to a gene: 5. Germline V CDR1 and CDR2: SNHLY, FYNNEI. This CDR3 spans 14 amino acids. The CDR3 sequence: CASKVLAGDNEQFF. The CDR3 nucleotides read TGTGCCAGCAAAGTTCTAGCGGGGGACAATGAGCAGTTCTTC.

V gene TRBV6-5 combines with J gene TRBJ2-7, with 7 bases matching TRBD1. This CDR3 spans 14 amino acids. Unmatched junction bases numbered 6, after V lost 5 bases and J lost 2 bases. Germline CDR1 is MNHEY and CDR2 is SVGAGI. For the CDR3, the DNA is TGTGCCAGCAGTCCGACAGGGTTGGCCTACGAGCAGTACTTC. Residues: CASSPTGLAYEQYF.

CDR3 amino acids: CASSSGSGGHPNYGYTF. The CDR3 bases are TGTGCCAGCAGTTCGGGATCGGGGGGACACCCTAACTATGGCTACACCTTC. The gene calls are TRBV27 and TRBJ1-2, with D possibly TRBD1 on 6 matching bases. The CDR3 runs to 17 residues. V was pared by 4 bases and J by 0 bases, with 18 bases between. Germline values: CDR1 MNHEY, CDR2 SMNVEV (reference sequence).

V and J are TRBV7-6 and TRBJ2-1, with 12 bases matching TRBD2. After removal of 5 bases from V and 9 bases from J, the junction contained 14 bases not matched to a gene. The germline CDR1 and CDR2 sequences are SGHVS and FNYEAQ. This CDR3 is 17 amino acids long. CDR3 amino acids: CASSPYGTSGGRGEQFF. The CDR3 region has the DNA TGTGCCAGCAGCCCCTACGGAACTAGCGGGGGGCGGGGTGAGCAGTTCTTC.

This clone was seen a handful of times. This rearrangement joins TRBV25-1 to TRBJ2-7, with a possible D match to TRBD1 (6 bases). CDR3 size: 12 residues. V was clipped by 5 bases and J by 5 bases, with 10 bases between them. Germline-derived CDR1 and CDR2 are MGHDK and SYGVNS. CDR3 sequence (DNA): TGTGCCAGCAGTTGGGGGCCCAACGAGCAGTACTTC. Its translation: CASSWGPNEQYF.

This CDR3 is CASSQDWTGKSPLHF. In DNA, the CDR3 is TGCGCCAGCAGCCAAGATTGGACGGGAAAGTCACCCCTCCACTTT. The chain employs TRBV4-1 and TRBJ1-6; D is ambiguous. Trimming pared 0 bases from V and 10 bases from J, leaving 13 bases between. Germline CDR1 and CDR2: MGHRA and YSYEKL. This CDR3 spans 15 amino acids.

The chain has TRBV11-2 and TRBJ2-7; TRBD1 might be the D (5 bases). The V end was cut by 7 bases, the J end by 0 bases, with 13 bases between. Germline CDR1 is SGHAT and CDR2 is FQNNGV. This CDR3 spans 14 amino acids. The CDR3 DNA reads as TGTGCCAGCACCCCTGCAGGGCGCTCCTACGAGCAGTACTTC. It codes for CASTPAGRSYEQYF.

The chain employs TRBV5-4 and TRBJ2-1; 11 nucleotides align to TRBD2. Germline loops: CDR1 SGHNT, CDR2 YYREEE (reference sequence). V lost 4 bases to trimming and J lost 0 bases; unmatched junction nucleotides: 6. This CDR3 spans 17 amino acids. The CDR3 DNA is TGTGCCAGCAGCCTACCGACTAGCGGGGCCTCCTACAATGAGCAGTTCTTC. It yields the protein CASSLPTSGASYNEQFF. The whole variable domain, filled in from reference TRBV5-4 and TRBJ2-1, reads ETGVTQSPTHLIKTRGQQVTLRCSSQSGHNTVSWYQQALGQGPQFIFQYYREEENGRGNFPPRFSGLQFPNYSSELNVNALELDDSALYLCASSLPTSGASYNEQFFGPGTRLTVL.

V usage is TRBV2 and J usage is TRBJ1-6; D may be TRBD1 (5 bases). The CDR3 runs 15 residues. V lost 2 bases to trimming and J lost 8 bases, with 13 bases between them. Germline CDR1 is SNHLY and CDR2 is FYNNEI. This CDR3 reads CASSELKGLDSPLHF. CDR3 in DNA: TGTGCCAGCAGTGAACTGAAGGGGTTGGATTCACCCCTCCACTTT.

This sequence joins TRBV19 and TRBJ1-5, with TRBD1 matching over 8 bases. This CDR3 has 13 residues. V lost 5 bases and J lost 7; bases outside the gene matches: 4. Germline V gene lookup returns CDR1 LNHDA and CDR2 SQIVND (reference sequence). CDR3 DNA: TGTGCCAGTAGTTCCCGACAGGGGCAGCCCCAGCATTTT. Translating gives CASSSRQGQPQHF.

The chain carries TRBV19 and TRBJ1-2; 8 positions agree with TRBD1. The germline gives CDR1 LNHDA, CDR2 SQIVND (reference sequence). The CDR3 covers 16 residues. Trimming cost V 0 bases and J 6 bases; bases outside gene matches: 9. DNA for the CDR3: TGTGCCAGTAGTATAGATCCGGCTAGACAGGGGAATGGCTACACCTTC. Translated, it gives CASSIDPARQGNGYTF.

This clone was detected only a few times. This chain connects TRBV11-2 to TRBJ1-1; D possibly corresponds to TRBD1 (6 bases). This CDR3 is built from 16 residues. Trimming took off 5 bases at V and 6 bases at J, with 22 bases between the two ends. The germline V gene encodes CDR1 SGHAT and CDR2 FQNNGV. CDR3 loop: CASSTGTRRKDPEAFF. The CDR3 DNA reads as TGTGCCAGCAGCACCGGGACACGGAGGAAAGATCCTGAAGCTTTCTTT.

This chain uses TRBV30 with TRBJ1-4; 8 bases agree with TRBD1. Germline V gives CDR1 GTSNPN, CDR2 SVGIG (reference sequence). V lost 4 bases, J lost 8 bases, and 9 bases stayed unmatched. The CDR3 is made up of 14 amino acids. In nucleotides, the CDR3 is TGTGCCTGGATGGCAGCAGGGGGCGGCGAAAAACTGTTTTTT. Translating it yields CAWMAAGGGEKLFF.

There are a few counts of this clone. The chain uses TRBV9 and TRBJ2-2; the match to TRBD1 covers 9 bases. Germline CDR1 is SGDLS and CDR2 is YYNGEE. The CDR3 has 15 amino acids. The J segment lost 6 bases and the V segment lost 3 bases, leaving 6 bases of the junction unmatched. CDR3 nucleotide sequence: TGTGCCAGCAGCGCCACAGGGGGCGCCCCCGGGGAGCTGTTTTTT. Protein sequence: CASSATGGAPGELFF.